This T cell receptor (beta chain) was retrieved from a study of early T cells in non-severe SARS-CoV-2 infection. This CDR3 region has 13 residues. V lost 0 bases and J lost 8, with 7 bases in between. This clonotype was found a few times. Researchers tagged individual cDNA molecules with unique molecular identifiers. TCRdb processed the 5' RACE reads anew with MiXCR; each CDR3 protein has one entry. The table lists some 80,000 distinct CDR3 sequences, 10% of them singletons. The source was whole blood, collected at baseline. The clonotype comes from an adult who was a healthcare worker with PCR-confirmed SARS-CoV-2 infection or an uninfected control (not recorded which). The rearrangement joins TRBV12-3 or TRBV12-4 to TRBJ1-4, with D perhaps matching TRBD1 (5 bases). Here the CDR3 reads CASSLAGTEKLFF. The CDR3 nucleotides read TGTGCCAGCAGTTTAGCCGGGACCGAAAAACTGTTTTTT.